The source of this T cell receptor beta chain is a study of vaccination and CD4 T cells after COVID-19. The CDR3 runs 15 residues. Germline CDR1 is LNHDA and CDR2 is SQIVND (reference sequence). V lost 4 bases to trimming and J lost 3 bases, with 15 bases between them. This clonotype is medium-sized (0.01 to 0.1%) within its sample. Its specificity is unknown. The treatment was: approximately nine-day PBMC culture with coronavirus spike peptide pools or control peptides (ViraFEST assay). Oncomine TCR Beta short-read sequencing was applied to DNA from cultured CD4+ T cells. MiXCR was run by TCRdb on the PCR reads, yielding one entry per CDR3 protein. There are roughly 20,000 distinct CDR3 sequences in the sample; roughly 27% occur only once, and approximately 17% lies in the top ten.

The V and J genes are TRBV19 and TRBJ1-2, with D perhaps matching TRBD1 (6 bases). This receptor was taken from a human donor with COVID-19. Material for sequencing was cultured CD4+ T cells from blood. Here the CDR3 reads CASSKDSKIYYGYTF. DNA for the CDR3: TGTGCCAGTAGTAAGGACAGCAAAATTTACTATGGCTACACCTTC.